What follows is one T cell receptor beta chain and its context. Its antigen is unknown. This record belongs to a study of graft-versus-host responses after intestinal transplantation. TCRdb's copy holds only in-frame clones and misses some; the assay was immunoSEQ multiplex PCR. The sample gives more than 85,000 clones, approximately 82% of which show up once; 0.83% is in the top ten. The CDR3 runs to 15 residues. CDR1 MGHRA and CDR2 YSYEKL come from the germline V gene. V was pared by 1 base and J by 2 bases, with 11 bases between. The chain combines TRBV4-1 with TRBJ2-5; the D gene is possibly TRBD1 (5 bases). This material consisted of unstimulated CD4+ T cells sorted from spleen or lymph node cells, taken before intestinal transplant. The receptor's source is a human donor who received an intestinal transplant. CDR3 bases: TGCGCCAGCAGCCAAGGGCAGGGTGGGCAAGAGACCCAGTACTTC. Residues: CASSQGQGGQETQYF.